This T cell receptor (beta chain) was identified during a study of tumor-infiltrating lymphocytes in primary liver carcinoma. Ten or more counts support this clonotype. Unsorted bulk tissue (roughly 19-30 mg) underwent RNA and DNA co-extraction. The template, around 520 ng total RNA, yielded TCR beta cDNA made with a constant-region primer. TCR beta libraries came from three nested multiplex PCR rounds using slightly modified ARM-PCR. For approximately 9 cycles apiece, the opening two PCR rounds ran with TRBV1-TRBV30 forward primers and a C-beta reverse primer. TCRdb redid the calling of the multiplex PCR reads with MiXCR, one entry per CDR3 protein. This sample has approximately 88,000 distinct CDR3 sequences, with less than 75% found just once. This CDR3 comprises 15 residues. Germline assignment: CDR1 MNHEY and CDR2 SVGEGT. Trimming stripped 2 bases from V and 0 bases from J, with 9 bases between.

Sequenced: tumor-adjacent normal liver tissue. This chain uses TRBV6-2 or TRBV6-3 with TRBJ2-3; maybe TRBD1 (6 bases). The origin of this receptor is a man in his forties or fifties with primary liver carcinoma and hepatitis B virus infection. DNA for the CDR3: TGTGCCAGCAGTTACCGGGACACTAGCACAGATACGCAGTATTTT. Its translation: CASSYRDTSTDTQYF.